The 20 T cell receptor beta chains given below trace back to one sample, sequenced in a study of cytomegalovirus exposure and HLA in healthy donors. Primers for the PCR totalled 60 Vbeta and 13 Jbeta. Measured with immunoSEQ multiplex PCR; TCRdb has only the in-frame clones, and not every one. The table has under 200,000 clones, approximately 80% seen once. Sequenced: PBMCs. Source of these receptors: a man aged 50 or older in good health and CMV-seropositive.

The genes are TRBV15 and TRBJ1-4; D ambiguous. CDR1 is LNHNV, CDR2 YYDKDF, per germline (reference sequence). The V and J ends lost 0 bases and 5 bases respectively, with 4 bases between them. The CDR3 is 13 amino acids. CDR3 region: CATSRDMNEKLFF. Written as DNA, the CDR3 is TGTGCCACCAGCAGAGATATGAATGAAAAACTGTTTTTT.

V and J are TRBV5-5 and TRBJ1-2; 10 nucleotides align to TRBD1. The trim removed 3 bases at V and 6 bases at J, leaving 5 bases unmatched. From germline, CDR1 is SGHKS and CDR2 YYEKEE (reference sequence). The CDR3 consists of 14 residues. Written as DNA, the CDR3 is TGTGCCAGCAGCTCGACAGGGGGCGCGAATGGCTACACCTTC. This sequence encodes CASSSTGGANGYTF.

The chain is built from TRBV14 and TRBJ2-7, with TRBD1 matching 8 bases. V gave up 5 bases and J gave up 2 bases; unmatched junction bases: 11. The CDR3 is 16 amino acids. Germline-derived CDR1 and CDR2 are SGHDN and FVKESK. The CDR3 region is CASSYRTGRGTYEQYF. The CDR3 DNA reads TGTGCCAGCAGCTACCGGACAGGGCGAGGCACCTACGAGCAGTACTTC.

The chain combines TRBV7-2 with TRBJ1-3; 10 bases are a match to TRBD1. The germline CDR1 and CDR2 sequences are SGHTA and FQGNSA. This CDR3 is 15 amino acids long. V lost 2 bases and J lost 6; bases outside the gene matches: 4. The CDR3 region is CASSLQTGGENTIYF. The CDR3 DNA follows: TGTGCCAGCAGCTTACAGACAGGGGGCGAAAACACCATATATTTT. Variable domain in full (rest from reference TRBV7-2 and TRBJ1-3): GAGVSQSPSNKVTEKGKDVELRCDPISGHTALYWYRQSLGQGLEFLIYFQGNSAPDKSGLPSDRFSAERTGGSVSTLTIQRTQQEDSAVYLCASSLQTGGENTIYFGEGSWLTVV.

The chain recombines TRBV11-1 with TRBJ2-6; 7 nucleotides match TRBD1. Losses at the gene ends were 6 bases for V and 0 bases for J; bases not matched to a gene: 5. This CDR3 has 16 residues. Germline CDR1 and CDR2: SGHAT and FQDESV (reference sequence). In DNA form, the CDR3 reads TGTGCCAGCAGTCGGGACAGCCTCTCTGGGGCCAACGTCCTGACTTTC. Translating it yields CASSRDSLSGANVLTF. Using reference TRBV11-1 and TRBJ2-6 for the parts outside the CDR3, the full variable domain is EAEVAQSPRYKITEKSQAVAFWCDPISGHATLYWYRQILGQGPELLVQFQDESVVDDSQLPKDRFSAERLKGVDSTLKIQPAELGDSAMYLCASSRDSLSGANVLTFGAGSRLTVL.

The chain joins TRBV9 to TRBJ2-2; 10 bases align to TRBD2. The germline CDR1 and CDR2 sequences are SGDLS and YYNGEE. V was clipped by 0 bases and J by 4 bases; unmatched bases: 9. The CDR3 runs to 18 residues. CDR3 in DNA: TGTGCCAGCAGCGTAGGCCCAGCGGGGGGGCGTAGCACCGGGGAGCTGTTTTTT. It specifies CASSVGPAGGRSTGELFF.

The chain carries TRBV7-2 and TRBJ2-7; 7 positions match TRBD1. The CDR3 is made up of 15 amino acids. CDR1 is SGHTA, CDR2 FQGNSA, per germline. J lost 3 bases, V lost 2 bases, and 7 bases had no gene match. The CDR3 sequence is CASSLTRQGNYEQYF. The DNA of the CDR3 is TGTGCCAGCAGCTTAACGAGACAGGGCAACTACGAGCAGTACTTC.

The rearrangement uses TRBV5-5 and TRBJ1-6, with 10 bases matching TRBD1. V was pared by 0 bases and J by 9 bases, with 6 bases of the junction left unmatched. Germline V CDR1 and CDR2: SGHKS, YYEKEE (reference sequence). This CDR3 spans 16 amino acids. The CDR3 DNA reads TGTGCCAGCAGCTTGGGCCCGGGACAGGGGTTTTCACCCCTCCACTTT. Translated, it gives CASSLGPGQGFSPLHF.

This rearrangement joins TRBV4-1 to TRBJ2-3; D is perhaps TRBD1 (5 bases). V lost 2 bases and J 3 bases, leaving 21 bases between the germline ends. This CDR3 contains 18 residues. From germline, CDR1 is MGHRA and CDR2 YSYEKL. The CDR3 region is CASSQRDIRGEVTDTQYF. The CDR3 bases are TGCGCCAGCAGCCAAAGGGATATTAGGGGCGAGGTGACAGATACGCAGTATTTT.

This clone came up once. The V call is TRBV14, the J call TRBJ2-1; no clear D. Trimming left V 0 bases short and J 3 bases short, with 6 bases between. The CDR3 runs 14 residues. Germline values: CDR1 SGHDN, CDR2 FVKESK. The CDR3 is CASSQEYGYNEQFF. The DNA of the CDR3 is TGTGCCAGCAGCCAAGAGTACGGCTACAATGAGCAGTTCTTC.

This clone was found a few times. The genes are TRBV4-3 and TRBJ1-2; D gene ambiguous. This CDR3 comprises 12 residues. V lost 0 bases and J lost 7, with 6 bases in between. Germline loops: CDR1 LGHNA, CDR2 YSLEER. The CDR3 DNA sequence: TGCGCCAGCAGCCAAGACGGGGTTGGCTACACCTTC. Protein product: CASSQDGVGYTF.

This clone was picked up a small number of times. This chain joins TRBV10-1 and TRBJ1-5; no clear D gene. The germline CDR1 and CDR2 sequences are WNHNN and SYGVQD (reference sequence). V shed 4 bases and J shed 3 bases, with 7 bases lying between them. The CDR3 length is 13 residues. CDR3 amino acids: CASSGGVNQPQHF. Here the CDR3 DNA reads TGCGCCAGCAGTGGGGGAGTCAATCAGCCCCAGCATTTT.

The chain uses TRBV19 and TRBJ2-1; 10 nucleotides agree with TRBD2. V shed 1 base and J 8 bases; nucleotides not matched to a gene: 11. Germline values: CDR1 LNHDA, CDR2 SQIVND (reference sequence). The CDR3 is 17 residues long. CDR3 DNA: TGTGCCAGTAGTATAGTAGGTAGCGGGGGGTTCCGGTATGAGCAGTTCTTC. It is translated as CASSIVGSGGFRYEQFF.

The V gene is TRBV6-6, the J gene TRBJ2-1; 7 bases map to TRBD1. In germline, CDR1 is MNHNY, CDR2 SVGAGI (reference sequence). The CDR3 consists of 15 residues. J gave up 7 bases and V 4 bases, and 10 bases lay outside the gene matches. This chain's CDR3 is CASSLGQGVSNEQFF. The CDR3 bases are TGTGCCAGCAGTTTGGGCCAGGGGGTAAGTAATGAGCAGTTCTTC.

The chain carries TRBV4-1 and TRBJ2-1, with 8 nucleotides matching TRBD1. From germline, CDR1 is MGHRA and CDR2 YSYEKL. V lost 7 bases, J lost 6 bases, and 11 bases stayed unmatched. The CDR3 length is 15 residues. CDR3 sequence (DNA): TGCGCCAGCACCAGAGGACAGGGAATTTTCAATGAGCAGTTCTTC. Amino acid sequence: CASTRGQGIFNEQFF.

This clone was observed a handful of times. This rearrangement joins TRBV9 to TRBJ1-6; 7 bases align to TRBD1. J lost 8 bases, V lost 4 bases, and 3 bases had no gene match. CDR1 is SGDLS and CDR2 is YYNGEE in the germline V gene. This CDR3 region has 13 residues. This CDR3 reads CASSRQGDSPLHF. CDR3 DNA: TGTGCCAGCAGCCGACAGGGAGATTCACCCCTCCACTTT.

This clone showed up just once. The chain couples TRBV6-5 to TRBJ1-6; D not resolved. Germline lookup yields CDR1 MNHEY and CDR2 SVGAGI. Trimming removed 0 bases at V and 7 bases at J, with 4 bases between. The CDR3 is made up of 13 amino acids. Here the CDR3 reads CASSYSRNSPLHF. The CDR3, as DNA: TGTGCCAGCAGTTACTCCAGAAATTCACCCCTCCACTTT.

The V call is TRBV11-2, the J call TRBJ1-2, with D tentatively TRBD1 (6 bases). CDR3 length: 15 residues. Germline CDR1 SGHAT, CDR2 FQNNGV. Trimming left V 4 bases short and J 2 bases short, with 14 bases between. CDR3 amino acids: CASSSYATGNYGYTF. CDR3 bases: TGTGCCAGCAGCTCTTACGCTACAGGGAACTATGGCTACACCTTC.

The chain couples TRBV4-3 to TRBJ2-2, with D possibly matching TRBD2 (6 bases). Germline CDR1 LGHNA, CDR2 YSLEER. There are 16 residues in the CDR3. V shed 4 bases and J shed 2 bases, with 14 bases lying between them. The CDR3, as DNA: TGCGCCAGCAGCCTCTTGCGCGCGGGAAACACCGGGGAGCTGTTTTTT. Translation: CASSLLRAGNTGELFF.

The rearrangement uses TRBV4-3 and TRBJ1-3, with D tentatively TRBD1 (5 bases). V was trimmed by 7 bases and J by 7 bases, leaving 17 bases between them. The CDR3 has 14 amino acids. Germline V gene lookup returns CDR1 LGHNA and CDR2 YSLEER. This CDR3 is CASNENQGINTIYF. CDR3 nucleotide sequence: TGCGCCAGCAACGAAAACCAGGGTATTAACACCATATATTTT.